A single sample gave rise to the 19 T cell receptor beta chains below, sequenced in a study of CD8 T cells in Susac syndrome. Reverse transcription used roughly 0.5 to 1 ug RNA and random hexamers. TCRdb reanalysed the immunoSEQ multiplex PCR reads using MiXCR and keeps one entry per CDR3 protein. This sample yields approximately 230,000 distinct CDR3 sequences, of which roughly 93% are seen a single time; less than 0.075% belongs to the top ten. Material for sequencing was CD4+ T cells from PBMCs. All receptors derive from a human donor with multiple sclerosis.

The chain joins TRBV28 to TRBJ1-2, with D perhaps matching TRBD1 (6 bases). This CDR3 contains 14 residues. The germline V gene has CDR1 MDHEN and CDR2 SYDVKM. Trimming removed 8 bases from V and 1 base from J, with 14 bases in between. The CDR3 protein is CASRLHRVNYGYTF. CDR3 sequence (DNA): TGTGCCAGCCGCCTCCACAGGGTTAACTATGGCTACACCTTC.

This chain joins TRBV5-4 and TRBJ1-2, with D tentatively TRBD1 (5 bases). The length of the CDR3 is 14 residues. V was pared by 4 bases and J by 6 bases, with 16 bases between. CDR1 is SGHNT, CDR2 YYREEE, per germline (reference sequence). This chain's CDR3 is CASSPNAGPDGYTF. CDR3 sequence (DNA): TGTGCCAGCAGCCCCAATGCGGGGCCGGATGGCTACACCTTC.

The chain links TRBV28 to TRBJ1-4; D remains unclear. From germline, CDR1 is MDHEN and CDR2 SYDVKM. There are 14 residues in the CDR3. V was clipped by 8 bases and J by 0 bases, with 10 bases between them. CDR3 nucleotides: TGTGCCAGCTGTGACGGAGCAACTAATGAAAAACTGTTTTTT. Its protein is CASCDGATNEKLFF. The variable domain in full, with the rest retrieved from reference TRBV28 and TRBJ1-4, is DVKVTQSSRYLVKRTGEKVFLECVQDMDHENMFWYRQDPGLGLRLIYFSYDVKMKEKGDIPEGYSVSREKKERFSLILESASTNQTSMYLCASCDGATNEKLFFGSGTQLSVL.

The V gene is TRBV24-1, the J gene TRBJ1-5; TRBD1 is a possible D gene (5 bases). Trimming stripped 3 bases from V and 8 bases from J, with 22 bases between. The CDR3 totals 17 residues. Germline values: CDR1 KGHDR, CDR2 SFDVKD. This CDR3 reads CATSDASGSGARKPQHF. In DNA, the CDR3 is TGTGCCACCAGTGATGCCTCCGGGTCTGGGGCGAGAAAGCCCCAGCATTTT.

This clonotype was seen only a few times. The CDR3 sequence: CASSPGTGRTDTQYF. CDR3 nucleotide sequence: TGTGCCAGCAGCCCCGGGACAGGGCGCACAGATACGCAGTATTTT. The genes are TRBV5-4 and TRBJ2-3, with 9 positions matching TRBD1. The CDR3 covers 15 residues. V was clipped by 4 bases and J by 1 base; unmatched bases: 4. Germline V CDR1 and CDR2: SGHNT, YYREEE (reference sequence).

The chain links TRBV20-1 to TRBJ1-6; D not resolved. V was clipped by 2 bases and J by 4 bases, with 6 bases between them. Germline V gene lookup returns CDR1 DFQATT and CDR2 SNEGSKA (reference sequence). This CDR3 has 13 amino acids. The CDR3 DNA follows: TGCAGTGCTAGACAGAGGTATAATTCACCCCTCCACTTT. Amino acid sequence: CSARQRYNSPLHF.

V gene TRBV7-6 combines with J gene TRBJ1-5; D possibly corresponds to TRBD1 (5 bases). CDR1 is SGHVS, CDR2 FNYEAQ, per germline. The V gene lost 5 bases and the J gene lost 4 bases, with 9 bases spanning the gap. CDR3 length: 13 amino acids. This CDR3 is CASSVRENQPQHF. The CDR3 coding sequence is TGTGCCAGCAGCGTCAGGGAGAATCAGCCCCAGCATTTT.

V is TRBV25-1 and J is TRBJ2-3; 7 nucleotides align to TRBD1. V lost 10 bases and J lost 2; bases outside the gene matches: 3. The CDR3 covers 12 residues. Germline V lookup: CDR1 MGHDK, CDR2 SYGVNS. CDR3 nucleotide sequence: TGTGCCACCAGGGGGATCACAGATACGCAGTATTTT. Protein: CATRGITDTQYF. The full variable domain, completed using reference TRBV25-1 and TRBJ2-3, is EADIYQTPRYLVIGTGKKITLECSQTMGHDKMYWYQQDPGMELHLIHYSYGVNSTEKGDLSSESTVSRIRTEHFPLTLESARPSHTSQYLCATRGITDTQYFGPGTRLTVL.

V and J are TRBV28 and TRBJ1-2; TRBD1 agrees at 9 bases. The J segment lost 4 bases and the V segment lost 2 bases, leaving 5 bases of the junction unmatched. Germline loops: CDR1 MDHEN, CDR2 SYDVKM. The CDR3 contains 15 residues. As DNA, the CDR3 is TGTGCCAGCAGTTTAATGGGACAGGGTTCCTATGGCTACACCTTC. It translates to CASSLMGQGSYGYTF.

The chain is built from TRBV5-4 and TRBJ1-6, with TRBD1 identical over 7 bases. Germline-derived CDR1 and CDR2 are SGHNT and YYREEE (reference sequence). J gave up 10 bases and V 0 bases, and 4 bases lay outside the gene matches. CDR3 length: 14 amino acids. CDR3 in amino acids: CASSLEDRLSPLHF. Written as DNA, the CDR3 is TGTGCCAGCAGCTTGGAGGACAGGTTATCACCCCTCCACTTT.

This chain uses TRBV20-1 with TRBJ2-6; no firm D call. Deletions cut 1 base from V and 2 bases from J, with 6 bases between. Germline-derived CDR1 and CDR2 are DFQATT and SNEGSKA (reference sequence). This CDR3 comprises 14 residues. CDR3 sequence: CSARGQTGANVLTF. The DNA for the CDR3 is TGCAGTGCTAGAGGCCAGACTGGGGCCAACGTCCTGACTTTC.

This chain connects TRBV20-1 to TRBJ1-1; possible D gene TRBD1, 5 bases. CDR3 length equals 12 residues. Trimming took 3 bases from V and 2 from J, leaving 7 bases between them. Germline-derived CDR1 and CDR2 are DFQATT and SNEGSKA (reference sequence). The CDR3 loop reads CSASGGNTEAFF. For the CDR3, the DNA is TGCAGTGCTAGTGGGGGTAACACTGAAGCTTTCTTT.

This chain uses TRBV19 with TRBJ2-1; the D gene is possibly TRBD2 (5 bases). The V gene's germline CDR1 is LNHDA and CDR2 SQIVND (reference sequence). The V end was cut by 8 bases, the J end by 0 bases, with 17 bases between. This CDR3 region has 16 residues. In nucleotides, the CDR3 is TGTGCCAGTCTGGATACGGGTGGGAGCTCCTACAATGAGCAGTTCTTC. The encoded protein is CASLDTGGSSYNEQFF.

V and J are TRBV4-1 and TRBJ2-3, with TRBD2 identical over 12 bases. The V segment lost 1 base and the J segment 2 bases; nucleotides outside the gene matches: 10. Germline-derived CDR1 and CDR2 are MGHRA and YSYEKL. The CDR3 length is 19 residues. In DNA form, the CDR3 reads TGCGCCAGCAGCCAAGGACTAGCGGGAGAGTGGGACCTCACAGATACGCAGTATTTT. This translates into CASSQGLAGEWDLTDTQYF.

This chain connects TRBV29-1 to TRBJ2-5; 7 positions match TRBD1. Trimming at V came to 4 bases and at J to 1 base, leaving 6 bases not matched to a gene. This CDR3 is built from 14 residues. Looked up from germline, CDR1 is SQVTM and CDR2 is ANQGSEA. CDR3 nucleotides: TGCAGCGTTGTTGGCAGGGGGATCCAAGAGACCCAGTACTTC. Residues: CSVVGRGIQETQYF.

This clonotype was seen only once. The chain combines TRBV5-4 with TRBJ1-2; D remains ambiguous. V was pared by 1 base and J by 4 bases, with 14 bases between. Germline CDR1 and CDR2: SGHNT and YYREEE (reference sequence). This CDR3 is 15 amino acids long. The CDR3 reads CASSLQNSGGYGYTF. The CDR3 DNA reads TGTGCCAGCAGCTTGCAGAACTCCGGCGGCTATGGCTACACCTTC.

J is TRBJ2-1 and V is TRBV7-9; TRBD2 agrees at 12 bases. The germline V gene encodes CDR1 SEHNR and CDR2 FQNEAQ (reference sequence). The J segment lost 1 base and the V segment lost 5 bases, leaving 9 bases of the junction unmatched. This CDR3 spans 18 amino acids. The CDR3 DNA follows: TGTGCCAGCAGCAACGACCGGACTAGCGGGGTGTCCTACAATGAGCAGTTCTTC. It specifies CASSNDRTSGVSYNEQFF.

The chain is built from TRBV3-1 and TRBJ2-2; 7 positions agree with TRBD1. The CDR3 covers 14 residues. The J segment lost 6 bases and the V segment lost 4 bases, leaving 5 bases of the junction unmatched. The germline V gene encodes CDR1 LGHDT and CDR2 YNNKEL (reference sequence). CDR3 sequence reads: CASSPTQGAGELFF. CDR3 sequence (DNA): TGTGCCAGCAGCCCCACCCAGGGGGCCGGGGAGCTGTTTTTT.

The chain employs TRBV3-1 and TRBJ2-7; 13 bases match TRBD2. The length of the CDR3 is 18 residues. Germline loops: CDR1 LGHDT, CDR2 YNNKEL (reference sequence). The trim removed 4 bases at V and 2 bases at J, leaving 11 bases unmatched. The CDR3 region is CASSPTSGGPDLPYEQYF. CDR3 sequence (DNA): TGTGCCAGCAGCCCGACTAGCGGGGGGCCCGACCTCCCCTACGAGCAGTACTTC.